The 8 T cell receptor beta chains in this list originate from one sample, sequenced in a study of long-term antiretroviral therapy in people with HIV. This was the immunoSEQ v3.0 assay at survey level. TCRdb's table, derived via immunoSEQ multiplex PCR, lists solely in-frame clones and lacks some. Of some 35,000 clones in the sample, under 85% were seen once. The specimen was unsorted PBMCs, collected 3 years after starting antiretroviral therapy. The source of these receptors is a man aged 50 to 60 with HIV.

The chain combines TRBV10-3 with TRBJ2-1; 8 positions agree with TRBD2. This CDR3 comprises 15 residues. The germline V gene encodes CDR1 ENHRY and CDR2 SYGVKD. Losses at the gene ends were 3 bases for V and 10 bases for J; bases not matched to a gene: 11. CDR3 coding DNA: TGTGCCATCAGTGACCCCCGGGGGGGGTCGGAGGAGCAGTTCTTC. As protein: CAISDPRGGSEEQFF.

The V gene is TRBV25-1, the J gene TRBJ2-3; TRBD1 matches 7 bases. Per germline, CDR1 MGHDK and CDR2 SYGVNS. The CDR3 contains 14 residues. The trim removed 7 bases at V and 1 base at J, leaving 5 bases unmatched. The CDR3 sequence: CASTLGGGTDTQYF. The CDR3 nucleotides are TGTGCCAGCACCTTAGGGGGCGGCACAGATACGCAGTATTTT.

In its sample, this clone was seen once. The V gene is TRBV7-2, the J gene TRBJ2-1; 7 bases agree with TRBD2. The junction had 9 bases not matched to a gene; V was cut back by 7 bases and J by 6 bases. Germline assignment: CDR1 SGHTA and CDR2 FQGNSA. This CDR3 has 14 residues. DNA of the CDR3: TGTGCCAGCACCCTAAGCGGGACTTCCAATGAGCAGTTCTTC. This encodes CASTLSGTSNEQFF.

The sample holds one count of this clone. J is TRBJ1-6 and V is TRBV5-6, with 10 bases that match TRBD1. CDR1 SGHDT and CDR2 YYEEEE come from the germline V gene. V was clipped by 3 bases and J by 9 bases; unmatched bases: 3. This CDR3 has 14 residues. As DNA, the CDR3 is TGTGCCAGCAGCTCGACAGGGGGCATTTCACCCCTCCACTTT. Protein: CASSSTGGISPLHF. Full variable domain (missing parts from reference TRBV5-6 and TRBJ1-6): DAGVTQSPTHLIKTRGQQVTLRCSPKSGHDTVSWYQQALGQGPQFIFQYYEEEERQRGNFPDRFSGHQFPNYSSELNVNALLLGDSALYLCASSSTGGISPLHFGNGTRLTVT.

The V gene is TRBV7-3, the J gene TRBJ2-3; 10 nucleotides agree with TRBD1. The CDR3 has 16 residues. The germline CDR1 and CDR2 sequences are SGHTA and FQGTGA. V trimming: 5 bases; J trimming: 4 bases; junction bases outside the gene matches: 9. The CDR3 reads CASSRGRTGGADTQYF. As DNA, the CDR3 is TGTGCCAGCAGCCGGGGACGGACAGGGGGGGCAGATACGCAGTATTTT.

The chain is built from TRBV28 and TRBJ2-5; 9 bases line up with TRBD2. Unmatched junction bases numbered 8, after V lost 6 bases and J lost 0 bases. Germline values: CDR1 MDHEN, CDR2 SYDVKM. This CDR3 is 16 amino acids long. For the CDR3, the DNA is TGTGCCAGCAGGGCTAGCGGGACGGGTAACCAAGAGACCCAGTACTTC. This codes for CASRASGTGNQETQYF.

This chain uses TRBV6-5 with TRBJ2-7; D ambiguous. The CDR3 is 11 residues long. Germline V lookup: CDR1 MNHEY, CDR2 SVGAGI. The germline V and J ends were trimmed by 2 bases and 6 bases, with 5 bases remaining between them. CDR3 bases: TGTGCCAGCAGTTACGGGTCCGAGCAGTACTTC. It translates to CASSYGSEQYF.

The chain employs TRBV6-5 and TRBJ2-7; D unresolved. Germline-derived CDR1 and CDR2 are MNHEY and SVGAGI. V gave up 2 bases and J gave up 2 bases, with 7 bases separating them. The CDR3 extends over 13 amino acids. The CDR3 region is CASSYMAAYEQYF. The CDR3 DNA reads as TGTGCCAGCAGTTACATGGCAGCCTACGAGCAGTACTTC.